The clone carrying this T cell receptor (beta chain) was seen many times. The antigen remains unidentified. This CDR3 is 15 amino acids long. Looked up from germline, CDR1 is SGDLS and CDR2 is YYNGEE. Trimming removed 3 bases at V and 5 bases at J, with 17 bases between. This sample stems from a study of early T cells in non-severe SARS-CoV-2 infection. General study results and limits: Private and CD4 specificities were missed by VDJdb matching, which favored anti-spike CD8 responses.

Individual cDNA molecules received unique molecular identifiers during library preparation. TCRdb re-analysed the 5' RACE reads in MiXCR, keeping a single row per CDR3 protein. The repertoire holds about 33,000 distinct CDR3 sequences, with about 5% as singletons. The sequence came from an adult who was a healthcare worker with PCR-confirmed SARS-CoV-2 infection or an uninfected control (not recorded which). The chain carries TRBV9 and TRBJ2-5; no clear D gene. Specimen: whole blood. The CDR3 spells CASSGGELLQETQYF. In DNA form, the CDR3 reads TGTGCCAGCAGCGGCGGCGAGCTCCTACAGGAGACCCAGTACTTC.